This T cell receptor beta chain originates from a study of T cells after posttransplantation cyclophosphamide. The related graft donor's blood sample was taken on the day of bone marrow donation. Method: immunoSEQ multiplex PCR; TCRdb's copy keeps in-frame clones and lacks some. The data show over 20,000 clones, 95% to 99% seen once. As regards this clone: What it binds is not known.

Whole-study results and caveats: Recipient CMV seropositivity and CMV reactivation strongly tracked TRB clonality. Skin or GI-infiltrating T cells shared few TRB sequences with blood. Donor CD8+ memory clones often dominated recipient blood repertoires at later times.

The germline CDR1 and CDR2 sequences are GTSNPN and SVGIG (reference sequence). The CDR3 is made up of 14 amino acids. The V segment lost 1 base and the J segment 2 bases; nucleotides outside the gene matches: 5. Sequenced material: naive CD8+ T cells sorted from PBMCs. The chain carries TRBV30 and TRBJ2-7; 7 nucleotides match TRBD2. This sequence was found in a man aged 35 to 55 in good health, CMV-negative, and a related stem cell transplant donor. The CDR3 bases are TGTGCCTGGAGTGAGCTAGCGGTTACCTACGAGCAGTACTTC. This gives the protein CAWSELAVTYEQYF.